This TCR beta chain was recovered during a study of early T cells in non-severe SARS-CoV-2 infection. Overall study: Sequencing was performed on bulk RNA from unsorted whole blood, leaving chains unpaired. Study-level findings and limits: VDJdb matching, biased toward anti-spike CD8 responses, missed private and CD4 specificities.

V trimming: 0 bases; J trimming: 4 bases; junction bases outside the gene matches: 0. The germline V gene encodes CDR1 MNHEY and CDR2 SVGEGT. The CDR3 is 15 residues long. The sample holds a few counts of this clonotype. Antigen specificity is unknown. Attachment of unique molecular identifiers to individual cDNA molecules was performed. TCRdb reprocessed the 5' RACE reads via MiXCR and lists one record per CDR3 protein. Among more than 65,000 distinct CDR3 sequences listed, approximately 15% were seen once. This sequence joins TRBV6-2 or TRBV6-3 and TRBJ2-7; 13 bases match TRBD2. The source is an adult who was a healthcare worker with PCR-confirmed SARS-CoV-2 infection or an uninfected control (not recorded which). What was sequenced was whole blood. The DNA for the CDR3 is TGTGCCAGCAGTTACTCGACTAGCGGGGGGTACGAGCAGTACTTC. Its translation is CASSYSTSGGYEQYF.